The 10 T cell receptor beta chains listed next were all sequenced from one sample in a study of spatial heterogeneity in lung cancer. Documented time point: blood at routine non-recurrence follow-up after resection. Unsorted whole RNA from tumor, nontumor lung or frozen PBMC underwent sequencing. From the 5' RACE reads, TCRdb called clonotypes with MiXCR, one entry per CDR3 protein. The sample includes roughly 120,000 distinct CDR3 sequences, 10% to 15% of them seen just once. The sample was PBMCs, taken at follow-up. The receptors here all came from a male donor with early-stage non-small cell lung cancer.

The rearrangement joins TRBV28 to TRBJ1-1; D gene unclear. In germline, CDR1 is MDHEN, CDR2 SYDVKM. V was trimmed by 0 bases and J by 1 base, leaving 9 bases between them. The CDR3 loop spans 15 amino acids. CDR3 region: CASSLWGIRNTEAFF. CDR3 sequence (DNA): TGTGCCAGCAGTTTATGGGGGATTCGGAACACTGAAGCTTTCTTT.

The genes are TRBV5-1 and TRBJ2-7; D might be TRBD1 (5 bases). The CDR3 totals 15 residues. V was clipped by 2 bases and J by 0 bases, with 12 bases between them. Looked up from germline, CDR1 is SGHRS and CDR2 is YFSETQ. CDR3 sequence reads: CASSLSDSYSYEQYF. The CDR3, as DNA: TGCGCCAGCAGCTTATCCGACAGTTACTCCTACGAGCAGTACTTC.

The J gene is TRBJ1-3, the V gene TRBV7-2, with 7 nucleotides matching TRBD1. J was trimmed by 4 bases and V by 1 base; bases with no gene match: 4. There are 15 residues in the CDR3. CDR1 and CDR2 (germline): SGHTA, FQGNSA. CDR3 sequence reads: CASSLVTGSGNTIYF. In nucleotides, the CDR3 is TGTGCCAGCAGCTTAGTGACAGGGAGCGGAAACACCATATATTTT.

This clonotype occurred many times. The V gene is TRBV4-3, the J gene TRBJ2-7; D unclear. The CDR3 contains 15 residues. V lost 0 bases to trimming and J lost 0 bases, with 9 bases between them. Germline CDR1 and CDR2: LGHNA and YSLEER. CDR3 coding DNA: TGCGCCAGCAGCCAAGAGGGGTTCCCCTCCTACGAGCAGTACTTC. The encoded protein is CASSQEGFPSYEQYF.

The CDR3 coding sequence is TGTGCCAGCAGAAAAGGGGGTTTGGAGACCCAGTACTTC. It translates to CASRKGGLETQYF. The chain couples TRBV11-1 to TRBJ2-5; D might be TRBD1 (6 bases). Trimming took off 6 bases at V and 5 bases at J, with 13 bases between the two ends. Germline V gene lookup returns CDR1 SGHAT and CDR2 FQDESV (reference sequence). The length of the CDR3 is 13 residues.

Many counts were recorded for this clonotype. The rearrangement uses TRBV4-3 and TRBJ1-6; no definite D call. Germline-derived CDR1 and CDR2 are LGHNA and YSLEER. The CDR3 covers 14 residues. V was pared by 1 base and J by 7 bases, with 8 bases between. DNA of the CDR3: TGCGCCAGCAGCCAAGGACGTTGGAATTCACCCCTCCACTTT. Translated: CASSQGRWNSPLHF.

V usage is TRBV7-8 and J usage is TRBJ1-2, with a possible D match to TRBD1 (6 bases). CDR1 SGHVS and CDR2 FQNEAQ come from the germline V gene. V was shortened by 7 bases and J by 4 bases, with 16 bases between the two germline ends. The CDR3 has 14 amino acids. The CDR3 protein is CASTTGGLIYGYTF. The CDR3, as DNA: TGTGCCAGCACGACGGGGGGGCTTATCTATGGCTACACCTTC.

This chain uses TRBV5-4 with TRBJ2-2, with a weak D call TRBD1 (6 bases). Per the germline V gene, CDR1 is SGHNT and CDR2 is YYREEE (reference sequence). V was clipped by 5 bases and J by 7 bases, with 12 bases between them. The CDR3 contains 13 residues. DNA of the CDR3: TGTGCCAGCAGGGACAGTGGAGGCGGGGAGCTGTTTTTT. Translation: CASRDSGGGELFF.

There are many counts of this clonotype. The chain links TRBV5-1 to TRBJ2-2; D possibly corresponds to TRBD2 (5 bases). The V and J ends lost 2 bases and 5 bases respectively, with 19 bases between them. The CDR3 length is 17 residues. Germline V gene sequence: CDR1 SGHRS, CDR2 YFSETQ. CDR3 in DNA: TGCGCCAGCAGCTTAGGAGGACTCCGATCCCGAACCGGGGAGCTGTTTTTT. Translated: CASSLGGLRSRTGELFF.

This chain links TRBV10-2 with TRBJ2-3; TRBD2 might be the D (5 bases). The CDR3 length is 17 residues. The germline gives CDR1 WSHSY, CDR2 SAAADI. V was pared by 7 bases and J by 1 base, with 21 bases between. In DNA, the CDR3 is TGCGCCAGCACAGGAGGTTCCAGCGCTGGGGGCACAGATACGCAGTATTTT. Translating it yields CASTGGSSAGGTDTQYF.